Sequencing of this TCR beta chain was carried out in a study of cytomegalovirus exposure and HLA in healthy donors. Findings and caveats of the study: Analyzed later, most CMV-associated TCR beta chains appeared HLA-restricted.

This CDR3 contains 17 residues. With 60 Vbeta and 13 Jbeta primers, the PCR was carried out. Produced via immunoSEQ multiplex PCR; TCRdb's table is partial and in-frame only. The sample holds some 130,000 clones, around 63% seen once. As to this clone: The target antigen is unknown.

The origin of this receptor is a human donor in good health. Sequences were obtained from PBMCs. V and J are TRBV21-1 and TRBJ1-5; the table's D call of TRBD1 was not tested on the DNA. TRBV21-1 has pseudogene status. The CDR3: CASSKGTVWNSNQPQHF. CDR3 nucleotide sequence: TGTGCCAGCAGCAAAGGGACAGTTTGGAATAGCAATCAGCCCCAGCATTTT.